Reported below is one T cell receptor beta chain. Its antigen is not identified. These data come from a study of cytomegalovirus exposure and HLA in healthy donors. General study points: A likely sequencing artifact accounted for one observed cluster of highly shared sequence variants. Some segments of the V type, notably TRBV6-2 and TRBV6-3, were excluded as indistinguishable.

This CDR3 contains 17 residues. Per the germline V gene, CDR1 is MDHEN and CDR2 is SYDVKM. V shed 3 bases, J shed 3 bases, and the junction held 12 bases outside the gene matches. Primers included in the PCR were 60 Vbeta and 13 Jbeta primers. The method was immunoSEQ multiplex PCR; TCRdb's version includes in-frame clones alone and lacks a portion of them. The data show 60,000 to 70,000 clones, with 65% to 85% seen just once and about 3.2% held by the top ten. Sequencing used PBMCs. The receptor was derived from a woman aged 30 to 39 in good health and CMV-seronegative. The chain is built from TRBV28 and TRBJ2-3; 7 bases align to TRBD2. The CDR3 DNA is TGTGCCAGCAGTTTTCGGCGCGGGGAGGGGAAAACAGATACGCAGTATTTT. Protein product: CASSFRRGEGKTDTQYF.